This T cell receptor (beta chain) was sequenced in a study of blood T cell repertoires in COVID-19. Across the study: COVID-19 samples collected from the United States, Italy and Spain covered acute and convalescent phases. Sample material is recorded as cDNA or gDNA derived from T cells, B-cell-depleted T cells, or PBMCs.

Sequencing used immunoSEQ multiplex PCR; TCRdb keeps in-frame clones, though not all of them. The sample carries approximately 230,000 clones, 88% recorded once. Patients of the Seattle cohort, enrolled during active infection, were followed longitudinally. This CDR3 region has 17 residues. What was sequenced was peripheral blood. The chain links TRBV21-1 to TRBJ1-3; the table's D call, TRBD1, has no DNA check behind it. TRBV21-1 is a pseudogene segment. The source is a woman aged 25 to 45 with COVID-19, enrolled during active disease. CDR3 sequence reads: CASSKGAQGAGGNTIYF. The CDR3 DNA is TGTGCCAGCAGCAAAGGGGCTCAGGGGGCGGGAGGAAACACCATATATTTT.